This T cell receptor beta chain derives from a study of cytomegalovirus exposure and HLA in healthy donors. Study-level results: The study reported that TCR beta sequences accurately predicted HLA-A and HLA-B alleles in most subjects. Later, an analysis showed that TCR beta chains associated with HLA were more clonally expanded than others that were equally common. Productive status was seen about 90% or about 30% of the time for most TCR beta V segments in an earlier analysis. The only immune exposure information that was available was CMV serostatus.

To note about this clone: The antigen remains undetermined. The germline gene is not matched at one end of the junction; a read error may be the cause.

The germline V gene has CDR1 MNHNY and CDR2 SVGAGI (reference sequence). The CDR3 consists of 15 residues. PCR primers comprised 60 Vbeta and 13 Jbeta primers. Assay: immunoSEQ multiplex PCR; the TCRdb copy retains only in-frame clones and omits some. The data show 43,000 or so clones, with roughly 60% seen just once and about 8.7% held by the top ten. The rearrangement joins TRBV6-6 to TRBJ2-7; D is uncertain. The sequencing input was PBMCs. The clonotype was recovered from a human donor in good health. CDR3 coding DNA: TGTGTCAGCAGTCAATACAGTGAAAGCTCCTACGAGCAGTACTTC. Translation: CVSSQYSESSYEQYF.